The following is a T cell receptor (beta chain) sequence with its context. Its antigen is not known. This entry belongs to a study of T cell responses to AZD1222 COVID-19 vaccine. The data were produced by immunoSEQ multiplex PCR, yet TCRdb's version contains in-frame clones alone and is incomplete. The table includes 180,000 or so clones, 80% to 95% detected once. Study-level points and caveats: White British donors predominated, females outnumbered males, and clonal diversity was possibly underestimated.

Germline values: CDR1 MNHEY, CDR2 SVGAGI. This CDR3 comprises 15 residues. The V and J ends lost 2 bases and 2 bases respectively, with 9 bases between them. The V call is TRBV6-5, the J call TRBJ2-2; D is perhaps TRBD1 (5 bases). This specimen consisted of peripheral blood, obtained 28 days after the second AZD1222 dose. This TCR derives from an adult who received the AZD1222 COVID-19 vaccine. In nucleotides, the CDR3 is TGTGCCAGCAGTTACCATGGGGCTAACACCGGGGAGCTGTTTTTT. Its translation is CASSYHGANTGELFF.